The text below deals with one TCR beta chain. Its antigen is undetermined. This specimen belongs to a study of cytomegalovirus exposure and HLA in healthy donors. Study context: Genotyping of nearly 400 donors showed that around 86% belonged to the Caucasian-associated ancestry cluster. Study findings and constraints: Researchers catalogued 160 or so TCR beta chains as cytomegalovirus-associated. Association of roughly 18,000 TCR beta sequences with HLA alleles was found at 0.05 false discovery rate in a later analysis. Based on reports, TCR beta sequences accurately predicted HLA-A and HLA-B alleles for most subjects.

Both 60 Vbeta primers and 13 Jbeta primers went into the PCR. TCRdb keeps only in-frame clones here, not all; method: immunoSEQ multiplex PCR. The table has about 130,000 clones, roughly four fifths seen once. The TCR was taken from a woman aged 60-70 years in good health and CMV-seronegative. Sequenced sample: PBMCs.

CDR3: CASIGPKRGVNEQFF. In DNA, the CDR3 is TGCGCCAGCATTGGCCCAAAGCGGGGGGTGAATGAGCAGTTCTTC. V is TRBV10-2 and J is TRBJ2-1; TRBD2 agrees at 9 bases. The CDR3 length is 15 residues. The germline V gene has CDR1 WSHSY and CDR2 SAAADI. V lost 7 bases, J lost 7 bases, and 11 bases stayed unmatched.